This T cell receptor (beta chain) derives from a study of CD8 T cells in ankylosing spondylitis. Whole-study results and caveats: Characteristic, it appeared, of ankylosing spondylitis blood was a TCR beta motif of 7 or 8 highly homologous variants.

A quantitative 5'-RACE method, one with molecular barcodes, was used to make TCR beta libraries. TCRdb passed the 5' RACE reads through MiXCR, listing each CDR3 protein once. This table has around 280,000 distinct CDR3 sequences, 20% appearing once. Germline V gene lookup returns CDR1 MNHNS and CDR2 SASEGT. After removal of 4 bases from V and 3 bases from J, the junction contained 11 bases not matched to a gene. This CDR3 has 17 residues. This clonotype has only a few counts. Its specificity is unknown. Sequencing used blood, either unsorted or a sorted T cell fraction (not recorded which). The chain links TRBV6-1 to TRBJ2-3; 9 bases are shared with TRBD1. The clonotype was recovered from a male donor with ankylosing spondylitis or in good health (not recorded which). The CDR3 loop reads CASSAGTGSLLTDTQYF. CDR3 nucleotide sequence: TGTGCCAGCAGTGCCGGGACAGGGTCTCTCCTGACAGATACGCAGTATTTT.